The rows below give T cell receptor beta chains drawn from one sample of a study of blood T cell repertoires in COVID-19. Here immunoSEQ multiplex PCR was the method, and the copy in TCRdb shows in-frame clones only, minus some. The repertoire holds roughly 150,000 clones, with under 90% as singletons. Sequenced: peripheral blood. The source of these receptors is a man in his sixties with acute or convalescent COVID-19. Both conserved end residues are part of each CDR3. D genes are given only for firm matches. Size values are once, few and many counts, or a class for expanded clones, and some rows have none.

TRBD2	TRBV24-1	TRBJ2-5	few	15	CATSDPMGGFETQYF	TGTGCCACCAGTGACCCGATGGGAGGGTTTGAGACCCAGTACTTC
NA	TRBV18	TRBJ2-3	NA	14	CASSSRGGLNTQYF	TGTGCCAGCTCATCCCGGGGTGGACTGAATACGCAGTATTTT
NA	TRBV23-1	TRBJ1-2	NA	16	CASSQSYVRYIYGYTF	TGCGCCAGCAGTCAATCGTACGTGCGCTATATTTATGGCTACACCTTC
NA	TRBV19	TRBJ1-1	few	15	CASSPQGRSNTEAFF	TGTGCCAGTAGTCCCCAAGGGAGGTCTAACACTGAAGCTTTCTTT
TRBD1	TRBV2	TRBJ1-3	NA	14	CASGRQGTGNTIYF	TGTGCCAGCGGGAGACAGGGGACTGGAAACACCATATATTTT
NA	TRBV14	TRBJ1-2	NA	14	CASSQSTGTYGYTF	TGTGCCAGCAGCCAATCGACAGGAACCTATGGCTACACCTTC
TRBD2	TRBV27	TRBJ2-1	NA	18	CASSSRTSGSISYNEQFF	TGTGCCAGCAGTTCTCGGACTAGCGGGTCTATCTCCTACAATGAGCAGTTCTTC
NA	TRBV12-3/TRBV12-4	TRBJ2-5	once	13	CASSLSRGETQYF	TGTGCCAGCAGTTTAAGCAGGGGAGAGACCCAGTACTTC
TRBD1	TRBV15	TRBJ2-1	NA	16	CATSRTRTGTRHEQFF	TGTGCCACCAGCAGGACAAGGACAGGGACGAGGCATGAGCAGTTCTTC
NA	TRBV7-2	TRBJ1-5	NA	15	CASSRRGGSNQPQHF	TGTGCCAGCAGTAGAAGGGGGGGTAGCAATCAGCCCCAGCATTTT
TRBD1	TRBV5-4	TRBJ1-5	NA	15	CASSPGQGDNQPQHF	TGTGCCAGCAGCCCGGGACAGGGGGACAATCAGCCCCAGCATTTT
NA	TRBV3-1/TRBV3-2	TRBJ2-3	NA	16	CASSRGPRISTDTQYF	TGTGCCAGCAGCCGGGGGCCGCGGATCTCCACAGATACGCAGTATTTT
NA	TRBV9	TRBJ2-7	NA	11	CASSGGQKLNF	TGTGCCAGCAGCGGCGGACAGAAACTAAACTTC
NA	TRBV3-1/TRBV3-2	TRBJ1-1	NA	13	CASSGTLNTEAFF	TGTGCCAGCAGTGGGACACTAAACACTGAAGCTTTCTTT
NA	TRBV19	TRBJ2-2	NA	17	CASSITIVGRLTGELFF	TGTGCCAGTAGTATAACGATAGTGGGCCGCCTAACCGGGGAGCTGTTTTTT
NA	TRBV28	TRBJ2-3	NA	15	CASTPGGPLTDTQYF	TGTGCCAGCACCCCCGGAGGGCCCCTCACAGATACGCAGTATTTT
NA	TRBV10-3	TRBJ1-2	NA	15	CAISEGSGINSGYTF	TGTGCCATCAGTGAGGGGTCAGGGATTAATAGTGGCTACACCTTC
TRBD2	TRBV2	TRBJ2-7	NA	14	CASGGLREGGEQYF	TGTGCCAGCGGGGGCCTCCGGGAGGGGGGCGAGCAGTACTTC
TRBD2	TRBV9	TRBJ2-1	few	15	CASSASGGIYNEQFF	TGTGCCAGCAGCGCGAGCGGGGGGATCTACAATGAGCAGTTCTTC
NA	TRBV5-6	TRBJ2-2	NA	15	CASSLGLSFTGELFF	TGTGCCAGCAGCTTGGGATTGAGCTTCACCGGGGAGCTGTTTTTT
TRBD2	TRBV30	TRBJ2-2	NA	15	CAWSVRKRETGELFF	TGTGCCTGGAGTGTACGGAAGCGGGAGACCGGGGAGCTGTTTTTT
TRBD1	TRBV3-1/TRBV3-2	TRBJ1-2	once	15	CASSLTGGANYGYTF	TGTGCCAGCAGCCTCACAGGGGGCGCAAACTATGGCTACACCTTC
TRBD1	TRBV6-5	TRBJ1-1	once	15	CASSQTGRMNTEAFF	TGTGCCAGCAGTCAGACAGGGCGGATGAACACTGAAGCTTTCTTT
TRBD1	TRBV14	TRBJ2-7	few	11	CASSPGGEQYF	TGTGCCAGCAGCCCAGGGGGCGAGCAGTACTTC
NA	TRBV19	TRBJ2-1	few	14	CASSIRDSGWEQFF	TGTGCCAGTAGTATACGGGACTCCGGTTGGGAGCAGTTCTTC
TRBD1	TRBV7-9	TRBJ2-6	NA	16	CASSRQGKTGANVLTF	TGTGCCAGCAGCCGACAGGGAAAGACTGGGGCCAACGTCCTGACTTTC
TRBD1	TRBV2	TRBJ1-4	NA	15	CASIANRGGDEKLFF	TGTGCCAGCATAGCCAACAGGGGCGGCGATGAAAAACTGTTTTTT